The 14 T cell receptor beta chains presented below share a single source sample, sequenced in a study of human T cells and chemical hapten exposure. Time point meaning: patch test 2, 6 weeks after DPC sensitization. Described treatment: therapeutic diphenylcyclopropenone sensitization with weekly scalp DPC. TCRdb fed the RACE reads into MiXCR, producing one record per CDR3 protein. Here the sample spans roughly 50,000 distinct CDR3 sequences, over 9.5% being singletons. Here the sequenced sample was whole blood, taken in connection with sensitization to the hapten diphenylcyclopropenone (DPC). These receptors all stem from a woman between 45 and 60 years old with alopecia areata. Some clones in this sample may be carry-over from other donors' samples.

The chain carries TRBV4-3 and TRBJ2-7; D might be TRBD2 (5 bases). The CDR3 has 16 residues. Germline V gene lookup returns CDR1 LGHNA and CDR2 YSLEER. Deletions cut 1 base from V and 2 bases from J, with 15 bases between. CDR3 residues: CASSQANTRKTYEQYF. The CDR3 nucleotides read TGCGCCAGCAGCCAAGCCAATACTAGGAAGACCTACGAGCAGTACTTC.

Many counts were recorded for this clonotype. This chain joins TRBV7-9 and TRBJ1-6; 10 bases are shared with TRBD1. The germline V gene encodes CDR1 SEHNR and CDR2 FQNEAQ (reference sequence). This CDR3 comprises 15 residues. The trim removed 5 bases at V and 7 bases at J, leaving 5 bases unmatched. The CDR3 DNA reads as TGTGCCAGCAGCCCAGGACAGGGGGGAAATTCACCCCTCCACTTT. Translating it yields CASSPGQGGNSPLHF.

The V call is TRBV7-2, the J call TRBJ2-7; D call uncertain. Germline V CDR1 and CDR2: SGHTA, FQGNSA. With 3 bases removed from V and 7 bases from J, the gap between germline ends came to 7 bases. The CDR3 runs 11 residues. The CDR3 sequence: CASSLSEEQYF. The CDR3 DNA is TGTGCCAGCAGCTTGTCAGAAGAGCAGTACTTC.

V is TRBV18 and J is TRBJ1-4; tentative D call: TRBD1 (6 bases). This CDR3 spans 15 amino acids. The V and J ends lost 3 bases and 5 bases respectively, with 13 bases between them. Germline assignment: CDR1 KGHSH and CDR2 LQKENI. DNA for the CDR3: TGTGCCAGCTCACCCCCAGGGGTTGGAAATGAAAAACTGTTTTTT. Protein product: CASSPPGVGNEKLFF. Full variable domain (rest looked up from reference TRBV18 and TRBJ1-4): NAGVMQNPRHLVRRRGQEARLRCSPMKGHSHVYWYRQLPEEGLKFMVYLQKENIIDESGMPKERFSAEFPKEGPSILRIQQVVRGDSAAYFCASSPPGVGNEKLFFGSGTQLSVL.

A few counts support this clonotype. The chain is built from TRBV7-2 and TRBJ2-3; 8 positions match TRBD2. Germline trimming cut 5 bases from V and 4 bases from J; bases unmatched to any gene: 8. Germline V gene data show CDR1 as SGHTA and CDR2 as FQGNSA. This CDR3 has 15 residues. The CDR3 here is CASSITGTRADTQYF. In DNA form, the CDR3 reads TGTGCCAGCAGCATCACCGGGACTAGAGCAGATACGCAGTATTTT.

This clonotype came up many times. The rearrangement joins TRBV7-6 to TRBJ2-1; 9 bases match TRBD2. The length of the CDR3 is 13 residues. The V gene end was trimmed by 8 bases and the J gene end by 4 bases; junction bases not matched to a gene: 3. Germline CDR1 is SGHVS and CDR2 is FNYEAQ. The CDR3 nucleotides are TGTGCCAGCGGGACTAGCTCTTACAATGAGCAGTTCTTC. It specifies CASGTSSYNEQFF.

The V call is TRBV6-6, the J call TRBJ1-5; D is possibly TRBD1 (5 bases). V lost 7 bases and J lost 3, with 13 bases in between. This CDR3 is built from 14 residues. Germline V gives CDR1 MNHNY, CDR2 SVGAGI (reference sequence). CDR3 loop: CASTHDRFNQPQHF. The CDR3 bases are TGTGCCAGCACTCACGACAGATTCAATCAGCCCCAGCATTTT.

This clonotype was seen many times. This sequence joins TRBV20-1 and TRBJ2-4, with D maybe TRBD1 (6 bases). Looked up from germline, CDR1 is DFQATT and CDR2 is SNEGSKA (reference sequence). CDR3 length: 13 residues. The V gene lost 6 bases and the J gene lost 4 bases, with 13 bases spanning the gap. DNA for the CDR3: TGCAGTGCAGAGGACAGCCATAAAAACATTCAGTACTTC. It codes for CSAEDSHKNIQYF.

This clonotype came up a few times. This sequence joins TRBV11-2 and TRBJ2-7; weak D call: TRBD2 (6 bases). Germline CDR1 reads SGHAT; CDR2 reads FQNNGV. The V and J ends lost 4 bases and 1 base respectively, with 14 bases between them. CDR3 length: 15 residues. The CDR3 coding sequence is TGTGCCAGCAGCTCGATGCACGGACTATCCTACGAGCAGTACTTC. Amino acid sequence: CASSSMHGLSYEQYF. The full variable domain, its missing parts supplied by reference TRBV11-2 and TRBJ2-7, is EAGVAQSPRYKIIEKRQSVAFWCNPISGHATLYWYQQILGQGPKLLIQFQNNGVVDDSQLPKDRFSAERLKGVDSTLKIQPAKLEDSAVYLCASSSMHGLSYEQYFGPGTRLTVT.

The V call is TRBV24-1, the J call TRBJ2-3, with D possibly TRBD2 on 5 matching bases. The CDR3 consists of 12 residues. The germline V gene has CDR1 KGHDR and CDR2 SFDVKD. Trimming removed 8 bases from V and 3 bases from J, with 8 bases in between. The CDR3 region has the DNA TGTGCCACCACCGGGGATACAGATACGCAGTATTTT. Its translation: CATTGDTDTQYF.

This clonotype was observed a handful of times. This rearrangement joins TRBV18 to TRBJ2-1; D unresolved. Trimming left V 2 bases short and J 0 bases short, with 14 bases between. CDR1 and CDR2 (germline): KGHSH, LQKENI. The length of the CDR3 is 17 residues. CDR3 protein: CASSPVRQMSSYNEQFF. The CDR3 bases are TGTGCCAGCTCACCAGTCAGGCAGATGAGCTCCTACAATGAGCAGTTCTTC.

This clonotype has more than one count but fewer than ten. The chain uses TRBV18 and TRBJ2-7; D is uncertain. The CDR3 has 14 amino acids. Germline V lookup: CDR1 KGHSH, CDR2 LQKENI. Trimming took 0 bases from V and 2 from J, leaving 8 bases between them. CDR3 sequence: CASSPPSPAYEQYF. The CDR3 nucleotides are TGTGCCAGCTCACCACCGTCCCCTGCCTACGAGCAGTACTTC.

This rearrangement joins TRBV7-2 to TRBJ1-6, with a weak D call TRBD1 (6 bases). CDR1 SGHTA and CDR2 FQGNSA come from the germline V gene. The CDR3 spans 16 residues. V gave up 2 bases and J gave up 2 bases, with 10 bases separating them. The DNA for the CDR3 is TGTGCCAGCAGCTTATCAGGGGCGGCCTATAATTCACCCCTCCACTTT. This translates into CASSLSGAAYNSPLHF.

This clonotype was counted ten times or more. The V call is TRBV28, the J call TRBJ2-5; 8 bases are a match to TRBD1. There are 15 residues in the CDR3. With 6 bases clipped from V and 2 bases from J, the junction kept 8 bases outside the gene matches. Looked up from germline, CDR1 is MDHEN and CDR2 is SYDVKM. As DNA, the CDR3 is TGTGCCAGCAGCCCGGACGGGACAGGTCAAGAGACCCAGTACTTC. The encoded protein is CASSPDGTGQETQYF. The full variable domain, its missing parts supplied by reference TRBV28 and TRBJ2-5, is DVKVTQSSRYLVKRTGEKVFLECVQDMDHENMFWYRQDPGLGLRLIYFSYDVKMKEKGDIPEGYSVSREKKERFSLILESASTNQTSMYLCASSPDGTGQETQYFGPGTRLLVL.